Listed below are T cell receptor beta chains from one sample, sequenced in a study of blood T cell repertoires in COVID-19. Method: immunoSEQ multiplex PCR; TCRdb's copy keeps in-frame clones and lacks some. The data show 250,000 to 350,000 clones, over 75% seen once. What was sequenced was PBMCs or T cells enriched from blood (not recorded which). Source of these receptors: a woman aged 18-35 years who had recovered from COVID-19. Both conserved end residues are part of each CDR3. Fields, in order: J gene, clone size, V gene, D gene, CDR3 protein, CDR3 DNA. The D gene is left open where the match is weak. Expanded clones are given a class, and other clones once, few, many or no size at all.

TRBJ1-1 once TRBV10-3 TRBD1 CAISAGGQTEAFF TGTGCCATCAGTGCAGGGGGGCAAACTGAAGCTTTCTTT
TRBJ2-3 - TRBV3-1/TRBV3-2 TRBD2 CASSLSGLVTDTQYF TGTGCCAGCAGCCTGTCGGGACTAGTGACAGATACGCAGTATTTT
TRBJ2-5 - TRBV7-9 TRBD2 CASSHLAGGFRVLQETQYF TGTGCCAGCAGCCATCTAGCGGGGGGATTTCGGGTCCTACAAGAGACCCAGTACTTC
TRBJ2-4 - TRBV9 - CASSGRGEAKNIQYF TGTGCCAGCAGCGGCAGGGGGGAAGCCAAAAACATTCAGTACTTC
TRBJ2-7 - TRBV7-2 TRBD1 CASSFRDSKNYEQYF TGTGCCAGCAGCTTCCGGGACAGTAAGAACTACGAGCAGTACTTC
TRBJ1-3 - TRBV6-5 - CASKPRSSGNTIYF TGTGCCAGCAAGCCTCGGAGCTCTGGAAACACCATATATTTT
TRBJ1-1 few TRBV28 TRBD1 CASRRQGAVVAFF TGTGCCAGCAGAAGACAGGGGGCGGTGGTAGCTTTCTTT
TRBJ1-1 - TRBV5-5 - CASSFYRTQNTEAFF TGTGCCAGCAGTTTTTACCGTACACAGAACACTGAAGCTTTCTTT
TRBJ1-5 - TRBV6-5 - CASSYEPNQPQHF TGTGCCAGCAGTTACGAGCCTAATCAGCCCCAGCATTTT
TRBJ1-1 - TRBV5-1 - CASSATAVNTEAFF TGCGCCAGCAGCGCGACAGCCGTGAACACTGAAGCTTTCTTT
TRBJ2-3 - TRBV5-1 - CASSLGQLTDTQYF TGCGCCAGCAGCTTGGGACAGCTCACAGATACGCAGTATTTT
TRBJ1-5 few TRBV6-1 TRBD1 CASSEDAGTGDQPQHF TGTGCCAGCAGTGAAGATGCTGGGACAGGGGATCAGCCCCAGCATTTT
TRBJ2-2 - TRBV28 TRBD2 CASSLPSGRGGPPNTGELFF TGTGCCAGCAGCCTGCCTTCAGGGCGGGGGGGCCCTCCGAACACCGGGGAGCTGTTTTTT
TRBJ1-1 - TRBV27 - CASSGGGYTEAFF TGTGCCAGCAGTGGGGGGGGGTATACTGAAGCTTTCTTT
TRBJ1-4 - TRBV5-4 TRBD1 CASSPGTGNEKLFF TGTGCCAGCAGCCCGGGGACAGGGAATGAAAAACTGTTTTTT
TRBJ1-1 - TRBV6-5 - CASRVQVYTEAFF TGTGCCAGCAGGGTACAGGTTTACACTGAAGCTTTCTTT
TRBJ1-2 - TRBV27 - CASSLVGGSPSYGYTF TGTGCCAGCAGTTTAGTTGGGGGCAGCCCCTCCTATGGCTACACCTTC